The sequence of this T cell receptor beta chain was determined in a study of cytomegalovirus exposure and HLA in healthy donors. Study-wide findings and caveats: An analysis that came later showed most CMV-associated TCR beta chains appearing HLA-restricted.

V dropped 4 bases and J dropped 5 bases, with 8 bases sitting between them. Germline CDR1 reads SEHNR; CDR2 reads FQNEAQ (reference sequence). The CDR3 is made up of 12 amino acids. This clone was seen just once. The antigen remains undetermined. Researchers ran the PCR with 60 Vbeta and 13 Jbeta primers. Clones were read by immunoSEQ multiplex PCR, and TCRdb kept only the in-frame ones, dropping some. The sample holds about 250,000 clones, approximately 78% seen once. The chain combines TRBV7-9 with TRBJ1-2; D perhaps matches TRBD1 (6 bases). This sequence was found in a boy between 10 and 17 years old in good health and CMV-seronegative. Material: PBMCs. CDR3: CASSSTGYGYTF. The CDR3, as DNA: TGTGCCAGCAGCTCGACAGGTTATGGCTACACCTTC. The full variable domain, completed using reference TRBV7-9 and TRBJ1-2, is DTGVSQNPRHKITKRGQNVTFRCDPISEHNRLYWYRQTLGQGPEFLTYFQNEAQLEKSRLLSDRFSAERPKGSFSTLEIQRTEQGDSAMYLCASSSTGYGYTFGSGTRLTVV.